The clone carrying this T cell receptor (beta chain) was found many times. Its antigen is not known. Germline CDR1 and CDR2: SGHRS and YFSETQ. Trimming removed 4 bases at V and 3 bases at J, with 17 bases between. The CDR3 sequence is 15 residues long. Construction of the TCRbeta library involved unique molecular identifiers. TCRdb passed the PCR reads through MiXCR, listing each CDR3 protein once. The profile shows hundreds of thousands of distinct CDR3 sequences, approximately 11% of them singletons. These data are taken from a study of T-cell reconstitution after alpha-beta-depleted transplantation in children. Study-level points and caveats: Most T-cell counts and diversity one year after the transplant came from T cells that were newly produced.

The TCR comes from a child less than two years old with acute myeloid leukemia, due to receive a stem cell transplant. The chain is built from TRBV5-1 and TRBJ2-7, with D possibly matching TRBD1 (6 bases). The sample here was PBMCs, taken before TCRalphabeta/CD19-depleted stem cell transplant. CDR3 region: CASSHTTGPIYEQYF. CDR3 in DNA: TGCGCCAGCAGCCACACGACAGGTCCCATCTACGAGCAGTACTTC.